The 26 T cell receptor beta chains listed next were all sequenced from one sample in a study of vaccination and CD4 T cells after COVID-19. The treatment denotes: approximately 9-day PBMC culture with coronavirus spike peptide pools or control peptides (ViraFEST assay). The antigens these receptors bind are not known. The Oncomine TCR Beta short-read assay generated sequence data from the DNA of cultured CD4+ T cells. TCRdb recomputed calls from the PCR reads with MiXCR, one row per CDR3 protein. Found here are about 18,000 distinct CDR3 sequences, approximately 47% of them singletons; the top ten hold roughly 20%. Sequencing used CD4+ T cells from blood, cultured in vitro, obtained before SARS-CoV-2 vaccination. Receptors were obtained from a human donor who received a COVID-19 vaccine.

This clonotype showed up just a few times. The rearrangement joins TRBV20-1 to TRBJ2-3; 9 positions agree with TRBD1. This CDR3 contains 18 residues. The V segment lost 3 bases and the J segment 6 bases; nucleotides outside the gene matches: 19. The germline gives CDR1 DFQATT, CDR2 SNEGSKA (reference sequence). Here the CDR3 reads CSARPGQGSWGGTDTQYF. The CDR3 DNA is TGCAGTGCTAGGCCGGGACAGGGTTCTTGGGGGGGGACTGATACGCAGTATTTT.

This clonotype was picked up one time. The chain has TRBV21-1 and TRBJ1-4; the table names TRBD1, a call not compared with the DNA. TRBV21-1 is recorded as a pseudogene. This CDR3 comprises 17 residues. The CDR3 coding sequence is TGTGCCAGCAGCCCCCCCCGAGACAGTGCAACTAATGAAAAACTGTTTTTT. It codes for CASSPPRDSATNEKLFF.

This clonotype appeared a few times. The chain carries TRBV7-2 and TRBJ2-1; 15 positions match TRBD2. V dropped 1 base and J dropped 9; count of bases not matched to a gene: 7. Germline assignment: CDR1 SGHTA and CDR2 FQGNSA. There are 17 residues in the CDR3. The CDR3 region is CASSLVRTSGGAGEQFF. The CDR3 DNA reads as TGTGCCAGCAGCTTAGTACGGACTAGCGGGGGGGCCGGTGAGCAGTTCTTC.

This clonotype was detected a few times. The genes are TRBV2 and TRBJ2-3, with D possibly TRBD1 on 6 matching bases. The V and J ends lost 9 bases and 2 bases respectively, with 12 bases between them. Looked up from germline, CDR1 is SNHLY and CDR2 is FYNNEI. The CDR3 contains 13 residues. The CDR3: CARTRGTTDTQYF. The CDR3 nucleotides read TGTGCCAGAACGAGGGGGACCACAGATACGCAGTATTTT.

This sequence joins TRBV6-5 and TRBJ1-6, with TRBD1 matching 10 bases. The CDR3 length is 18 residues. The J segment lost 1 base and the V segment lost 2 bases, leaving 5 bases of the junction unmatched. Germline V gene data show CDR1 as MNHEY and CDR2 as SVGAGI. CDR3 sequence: CASSYQGTGASYNSPLHF. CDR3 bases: TGTGCCAGCAGTTACCAGGGGACAGGGGCGTCCTATAATTCACCCCTCCACTTT.

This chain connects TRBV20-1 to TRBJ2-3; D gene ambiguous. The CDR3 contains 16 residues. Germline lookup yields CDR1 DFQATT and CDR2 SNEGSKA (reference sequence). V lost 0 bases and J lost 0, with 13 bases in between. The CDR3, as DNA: TGCAGTGCTAGAGATCGCGCTATCTCTAGCACAGATACGCAGTATTTT. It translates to CSARDRAISSTDTQYF.

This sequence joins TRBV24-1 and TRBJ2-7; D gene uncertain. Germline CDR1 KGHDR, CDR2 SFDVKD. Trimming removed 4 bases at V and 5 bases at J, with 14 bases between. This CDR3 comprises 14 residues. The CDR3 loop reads CATSETGETDEQYF. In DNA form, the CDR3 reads TGTGCCACCAGTGAAACTGGCGAGACGGACGAGCAGTACTTC.

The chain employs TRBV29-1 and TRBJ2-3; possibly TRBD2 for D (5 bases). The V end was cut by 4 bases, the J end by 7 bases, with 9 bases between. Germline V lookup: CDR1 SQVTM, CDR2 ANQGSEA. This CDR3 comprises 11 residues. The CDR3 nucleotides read TGCAGCGTTGTTCGGGGAAATACGCAGTATTTT. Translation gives CSVVRGNTQYF.

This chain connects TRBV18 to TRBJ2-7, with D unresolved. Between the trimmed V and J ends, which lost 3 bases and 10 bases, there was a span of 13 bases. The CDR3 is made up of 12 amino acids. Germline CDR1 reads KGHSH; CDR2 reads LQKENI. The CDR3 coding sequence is TGTGCCAGCTCACCGCAAGAGCCGAGCCAGTACTTC. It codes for CASSPQEPSQYF.

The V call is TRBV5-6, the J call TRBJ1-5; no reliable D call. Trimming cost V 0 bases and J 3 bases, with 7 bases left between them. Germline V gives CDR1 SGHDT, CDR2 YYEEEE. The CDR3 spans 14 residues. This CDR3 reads CASSLGPNNQPQHF. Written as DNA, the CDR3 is TGTGCCAGCAGCTTGGGCCCGAACAATCAGCCCCAGCATTTT.

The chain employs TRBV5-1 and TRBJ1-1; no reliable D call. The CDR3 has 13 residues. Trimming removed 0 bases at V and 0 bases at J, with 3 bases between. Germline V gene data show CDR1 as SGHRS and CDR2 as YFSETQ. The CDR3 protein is CASSLEVNTEAFF. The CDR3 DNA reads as TGCGCCAGCAGCTTGGAGGTGAACACTGAAGCTTTCTTT.

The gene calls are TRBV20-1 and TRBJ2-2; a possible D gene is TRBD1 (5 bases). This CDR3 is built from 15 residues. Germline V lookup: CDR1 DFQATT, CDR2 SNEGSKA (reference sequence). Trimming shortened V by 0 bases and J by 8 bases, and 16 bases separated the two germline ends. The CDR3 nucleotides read TGCAGTGCTAGAGATAGGGGCTGGCTGATGGGGGAGCTGTTTTTT. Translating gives CSARDRGWLMGELFF.

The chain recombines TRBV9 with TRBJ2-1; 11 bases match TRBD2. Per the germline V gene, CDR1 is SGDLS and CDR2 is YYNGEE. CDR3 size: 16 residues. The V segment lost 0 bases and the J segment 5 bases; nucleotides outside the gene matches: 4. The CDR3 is CASSVELAGGHNEQFF. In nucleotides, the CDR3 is TGTGCCAGCAGCGTAGAGCTAGCGGGGGGCCACAATGAGCAGTTCTTC.

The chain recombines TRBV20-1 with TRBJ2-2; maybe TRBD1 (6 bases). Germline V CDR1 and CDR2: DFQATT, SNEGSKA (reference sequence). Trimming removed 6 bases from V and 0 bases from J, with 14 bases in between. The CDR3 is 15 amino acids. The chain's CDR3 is CSADPGQTNTGELFF. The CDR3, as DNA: TGCAGTGCCGACCCCGGACAGACGAACACCGGGGAGCTGTTTTTT.

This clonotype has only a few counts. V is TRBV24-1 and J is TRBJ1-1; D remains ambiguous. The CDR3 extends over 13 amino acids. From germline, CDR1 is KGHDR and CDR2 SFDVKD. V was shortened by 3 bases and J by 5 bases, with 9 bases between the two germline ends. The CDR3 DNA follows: TGTGCCACCAGTGATAACCTCGGGACTGAAGCTTTCTTT. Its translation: CATSDNLGTEAFF.

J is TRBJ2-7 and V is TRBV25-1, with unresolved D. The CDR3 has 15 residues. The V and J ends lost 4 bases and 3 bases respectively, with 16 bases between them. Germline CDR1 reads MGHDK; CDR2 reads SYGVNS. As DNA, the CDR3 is TGTGCCAGCAGTGTCGGATCACAGTCCAACTACGAGCAGTACTTC. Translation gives CASSVGSQSNYEQYF.

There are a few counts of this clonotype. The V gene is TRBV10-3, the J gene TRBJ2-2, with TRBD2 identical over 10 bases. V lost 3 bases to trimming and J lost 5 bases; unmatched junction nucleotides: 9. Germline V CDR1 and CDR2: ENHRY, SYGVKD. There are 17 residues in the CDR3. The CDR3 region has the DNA TGTGCCATCAGTGACGGTCCTAGCGGGGGATTTACCGGGGAGCTGTTTTTT. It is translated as CAISDGPSGGFTGELFF.

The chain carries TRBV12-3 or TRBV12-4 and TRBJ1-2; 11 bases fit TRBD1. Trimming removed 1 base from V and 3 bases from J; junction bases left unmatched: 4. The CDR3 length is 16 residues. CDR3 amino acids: CASSLGTGGFDYGYTF. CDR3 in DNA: TGTGCCAGCAGTTTAGGGACAGGGGGCTTTGACTATGGCTACACCTTC.

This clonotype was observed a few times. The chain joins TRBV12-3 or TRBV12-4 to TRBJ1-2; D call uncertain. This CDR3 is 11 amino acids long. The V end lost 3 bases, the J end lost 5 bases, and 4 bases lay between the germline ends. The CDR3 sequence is CASSFGYGYTF. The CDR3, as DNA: TGTGCCAGCAGTTTCGGATATGGCTACACCTTC.

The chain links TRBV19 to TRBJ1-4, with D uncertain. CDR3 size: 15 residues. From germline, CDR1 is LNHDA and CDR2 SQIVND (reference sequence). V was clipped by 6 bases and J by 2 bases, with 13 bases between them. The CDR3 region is CASSPFEETNEKLFF. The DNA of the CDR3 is TGTGCCAGTAGCCCCTTTGAGGAGACTAATGAAAAACTGTTTTTT.

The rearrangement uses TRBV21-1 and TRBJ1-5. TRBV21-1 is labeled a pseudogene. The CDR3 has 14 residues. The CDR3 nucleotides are TGTGCCAGCAGCAAATCGTGGCTTCCTCATCCCCAGCATTTT. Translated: CASSKSWLPHPQHF.

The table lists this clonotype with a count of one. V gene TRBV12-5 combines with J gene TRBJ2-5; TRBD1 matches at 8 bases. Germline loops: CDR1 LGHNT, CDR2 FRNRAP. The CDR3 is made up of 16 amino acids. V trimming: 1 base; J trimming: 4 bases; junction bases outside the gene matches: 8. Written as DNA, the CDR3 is TGTGCTAGTGGTTTGGGTCCCCTCAGGGGGCGAGAGACCCAGTACTTC. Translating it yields CASGLGPLRGRETQYF.

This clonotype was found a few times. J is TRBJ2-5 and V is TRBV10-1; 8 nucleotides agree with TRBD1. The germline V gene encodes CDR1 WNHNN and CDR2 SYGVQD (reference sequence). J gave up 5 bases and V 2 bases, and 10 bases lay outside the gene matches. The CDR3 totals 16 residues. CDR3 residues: CASSEVTGEVGETQYF. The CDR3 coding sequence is TGCGCCAGCAGTGAGGTGACAGGGGAGGTGGGGGAGACCCAGTACTTC.

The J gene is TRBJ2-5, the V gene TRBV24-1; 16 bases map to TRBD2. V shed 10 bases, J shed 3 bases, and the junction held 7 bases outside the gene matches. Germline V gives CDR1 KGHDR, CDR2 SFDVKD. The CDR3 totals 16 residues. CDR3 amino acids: CATGTSGGGMKETQYF. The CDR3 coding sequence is TGTGCCACAGGGACTAGCGGGGGGGGGATGAAAGAGACCCAGTACTTC.

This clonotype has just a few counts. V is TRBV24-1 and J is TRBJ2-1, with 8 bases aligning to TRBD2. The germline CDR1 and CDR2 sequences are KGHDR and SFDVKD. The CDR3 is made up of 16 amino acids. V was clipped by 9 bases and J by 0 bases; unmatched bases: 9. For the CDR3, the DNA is TGTGCCACCGGTTGGCGGGGGGCTAGCTCCTACAATGAGCAGTTCTTC. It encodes CATGWRGASSYNEQFF.

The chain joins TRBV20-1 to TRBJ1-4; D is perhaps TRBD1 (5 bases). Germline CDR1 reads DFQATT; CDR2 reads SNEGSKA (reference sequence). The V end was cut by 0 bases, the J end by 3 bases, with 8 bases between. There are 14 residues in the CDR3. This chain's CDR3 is CSARDGTANEKLFF. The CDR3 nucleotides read TGCAGTGCTAGAGATGGGACGGCTAATGAAAAACTGTTTTTT.